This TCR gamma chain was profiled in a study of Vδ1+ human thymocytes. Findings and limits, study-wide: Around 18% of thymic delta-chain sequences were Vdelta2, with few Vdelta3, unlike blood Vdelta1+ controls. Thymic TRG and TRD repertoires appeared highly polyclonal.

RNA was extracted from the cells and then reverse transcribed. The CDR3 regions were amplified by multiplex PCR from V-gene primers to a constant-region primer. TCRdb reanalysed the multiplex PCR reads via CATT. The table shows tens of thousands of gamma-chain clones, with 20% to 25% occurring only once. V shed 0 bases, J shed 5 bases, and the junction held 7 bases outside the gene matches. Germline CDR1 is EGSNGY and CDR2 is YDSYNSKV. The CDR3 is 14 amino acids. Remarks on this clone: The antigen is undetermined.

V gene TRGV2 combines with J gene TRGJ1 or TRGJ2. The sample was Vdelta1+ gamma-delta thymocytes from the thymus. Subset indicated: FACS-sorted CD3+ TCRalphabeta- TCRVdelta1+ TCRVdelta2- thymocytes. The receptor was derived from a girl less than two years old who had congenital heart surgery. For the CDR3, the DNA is TGTGCCACCTGGGACGGGACGCGTGATTATAAGAAACTCTTT. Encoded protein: CATWDGTRDYKKLF.